This entry describes one TCR beta chain. Its antigen is undetermined. Use of 60 Vbeta and 13 Jbeta primers characterized the PCR. The data were produced by immunoSEQ multiplex PCR, yet TCRdb's version contains in-frame clones alone and is incomplete. The sample lists roughly 130,000 clones, 82% occurring once. The CDR3 length is 14 residues. CDR1 and CDR2 (germline): LNHDA, SQIVND (reference sequence). V dropped 3 bases and J dropped 3 bases, with 8 bases sitting between them. The entry originates in a study of cytomegalovirus exposure and HLA in healthy donors. Whole-study context: Unique TCRs numbering approximately 81 million, obtained from HLA-typed donors, made up an early data release. Regarding the study as a whole: Highly shared sequence variants in one cluster were likely a sequencing artifact. TRBV6-2, TRBV6-3 and other indistinguishable V segments were excluded.

The sample consisted of PBMCs. The chain carries TRBV19 and TRBJ2-2; no reliable D call. The TCR originated in a boy younger than 10 in good health and CMV-seronegative. As DNA, the CDR3 is TGTGCCAGTAGTATTTCTTACTACACCGGGGAGCTGTTTTTT. Protein product: CASSISYYTGELFF.